The rows below give T cell receptor beta chains drawn from one sample of a study of blood T cell repertoires in COVID-19. Some clones are missing from TCRdb's copy, which holds only in-frame ones; the method was immunoSEQ multiplex PCR. The sample records hundreds of thousands of clones, about nine tenths being singletons. The sequencing sample was made of PBMCs or T cells enriched from blood (not recorded which). The receptors derive from a man aged 55 to 70 who had recovered from COVID-19. The CDR3 runs from the conserved cysteine through the conserved F or W. A D gene is named only where the DNA matches it firmly. The size entry is marked missing in some rows and otherwise reads once, few, many or a size class.

D	V	size	J	CDR3	DNA
TRBD1	TRBV28	.	TRBJ1-2	CASRYGTGGNYGYTF	TGTGCCAGCAGGTACGGGACAGGGGGAAACTATGGCTACACCTTC
TRBD1	TRBV11-2	.	TRBJ2-7	CASSLGQSTSYEQYF	TGTGCCAGCAGCCTGGGACAGTCCACGTCCTACGAGCAGTACTTC
TRBD1	TRBV30	.	TRBJ1-5	CAWSRQGEPQHF	TGTGCCTGGAGCCGACAGGGGGAGCCCCAGCATTTT
.	TRBV7-2	.	TRBJ2-2	CASRSYLNTGELFF	TGTGCCAGCAGATCCTATCTTAACACCGGGGAGCTGTTTTTT
.	TRBV11-3	.	TRBJ1-5	CASSFRGYTLNQPQHF	TGTGCCAGCAGCTTCCGAGGGTACACCCTGAATCAGCCCCAGCATTTT
TRBD2	TRBV6-1	.	TRBJ2-3	CASSEALAGADTQYF	TGTGCCAGCAGTGAAGCTCTAGCGGGAGCAGATACGCAGTATTTT
.	TRBV7-8	.	TRBJ2-1	CASRSKRLDRVNEQFF	TGTGCCAGCAGATCCAAGCGGCTCGATCGGGTCAATGAGCAGTTCTTC
TRBD1	TRBV2	.	TRBJ2-1	CASSEEGQEAYNEQFF	TGTGCCAGCAGTGAAGAGGGACAGGAGGCTTACAATGAGCAGTTCTTC
.	TRBV19	.	TRBJ2-2	CASSIEGAGELFF	TGTGCCAGTAGTATAGAAGGGGCCGGGGAGCTGTTTTTT
TRBD2	TRBV2	.	TRBJ2-7	CASNRRDYDYEQYF	TGTGCCAGCAACCGAAGGGACTATGATTACGAGCAGTACTTC
.	TRBV28	.	TRBJ1-5	CASTGDSNQPQHF	TGTGCCAGCACCGGGGATAGCAATCAGCCCCAGCATTTT
TRBD1	TRBV4-1	.	TRBJ1-1	CASSRSGQGNTEAFF	TGCGCCAGCAGCCGCAGCGGACAGGGTAACACTGAAGCTTTCTTT
.	TRBV9	few	TRBJ1-2	CASRRRGDYGYTF	TGTGCCAGCAGGAGACGGGGTGATTATGGCTACACCTTC
.	TRBV7-3	.	TRBJ2-2	CASSPLAANTGELFF	TGTGCCAGCAGCCCCCTCGCAGCGAACACCGGGGAGCTGTTTTTT
.	TRBV11-2	few	TRBJ1-5	CASTHGGGEPQHF	TGTGCCAGCACCCACGGGGGAGGCGAGCCCCAGCATTTT
.	TRBV29-1	.	TRBJ1-2	CSVDKTPAGYGYTF	TGCAGCGTTGATAAGACACCCGCAGGCTATGGCTACACCTTC